The T cell receptor (beta chain) described here comes from a study of early T cells in non-severe SARS-CoV-2 infection (dated by TCRdb to the early 2020s). At the level of the whole study: TCR sequencing used bulk RNA from unsorted whole blood, so alpha and beta chains could not be paired. The paper's findings and limits, for the study overall: VDJdb matching was skewed toward anti-spike CD8 responses and likely underestimated virus-specific expansions by missing private and CD4 specificities.

This was a case-control study nested in a cohort of healthcare workers in London, UK, who had nasopharyngeal swab PCR tests and blood samples taken every week. Healthcare workers were enrolled in the week of the UK lockdown, from 23 to 31 March 2020, and were followed every week for up to about 16 weeks. Within its sample, this clonotype is medium-sized (0.01 to 0.1%). Its cognate antigen has yet to be identified. Per-base qualities were not stored, and no clone one base away is much larger. Receptors were amplified or captured by 5' RACE. Sequencer: NextSeq 500. In the TCR library protocol, unique molecular identifiers were attached to individual cDNA molecules to correct for PCR bias and sequencing error. Sequencing covered both TCR alpha and beta chains, and within each sample the abundances of alpha and beta sequences were tightly co-correlated. The source study handled its data this way. Decombinator V4 was used to annotate TCR sequences for V gene, J gene and CDR3. Expanded TCRs were defined as changing significantly between any two time points under a Poisson model with p below 0.0001. TCR abundances were normalised to the total number of TCRs sequenced in each sample and reported as counts per million. TRAV1-2 paired with TRAJ12, TRAJ20 or TRAJ33 defined MAIT TCRs, while TRAV10 paired with TRAJ18 defined iNKT TCRs. VDJdb, accessed 1 November 2021, was searched for CMV, EBV and SARS-CoV-2 annotated TCRs, with TCRs annotated for multiple antigens excluded. Starting from the raw public reads, TCRdb applied fastp trimming at Q25, assembled clones with MiXCR and retained in-frame beta chains. CDR3 protein sequences are deduplicated, and each keeps its most common genes and DNA. Clone size and V and J calls follow TCRdb, not the original study. The sample yields over 30,000 distinct CDR3 sequences; approximately 8.7% were counted once. The top ten constitute 9.5% to 15% of the sample.

A distance of 13 bases separates the germline ends of V and J, which lose 1 base and 3 bases respectively. Its CDR3 holds 15 amino acids, cysteine through phenylalanine. CDR3 DNA only is kept here, 45 bases in frame from base 1. CDR1 and CDR2 are drawn from the germline V gene: SGHVS, FNYEAQ. The material was whole blood, obtained at baseline. The source is an adult who was a healthcare worker with PCR-confirmed SARS-CoV-2 infection or an uninfected control (not recorded which). The chain is made from TRBV7-6 and TRBJ2-7; the D region possibly corresponds to TRBD1 (5 bases align). The CDR3 is CASSLESGNHYEQYF. Read as DNA, the sequence is TGTGCCAGCAGCTTAGAGTCAGGGAATCACTACGAGCAGTACTTC. Full variable domain (CDR3 extended with the reference TRBV7-6 and TRBJ2-7 proteins): GAGVSQSPRYKVTKRGQDVALRCDPISGHVSLYWYRQALGQGPEFLTYFNYEAQQDKSGLPNDRFSAERPEGSISTLTIQRTEQRDSAMYRCASSLESGNHYEQYFGPGTRLTVT.